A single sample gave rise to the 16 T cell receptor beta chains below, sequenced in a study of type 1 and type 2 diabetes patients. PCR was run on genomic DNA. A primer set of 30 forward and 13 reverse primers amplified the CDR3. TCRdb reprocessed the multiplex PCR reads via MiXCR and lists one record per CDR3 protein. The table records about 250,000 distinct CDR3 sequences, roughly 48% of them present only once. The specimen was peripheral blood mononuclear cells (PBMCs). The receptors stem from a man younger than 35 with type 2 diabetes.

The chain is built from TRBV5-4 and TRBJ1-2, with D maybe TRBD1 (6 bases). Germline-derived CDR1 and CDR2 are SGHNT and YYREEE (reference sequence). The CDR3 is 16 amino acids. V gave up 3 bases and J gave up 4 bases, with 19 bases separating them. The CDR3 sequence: CASSSNNRDAGYGYTF. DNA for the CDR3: TGTGCCAGCAGCTCGAACAACAGGGATGCGGGCTATGGCTACACCTTC. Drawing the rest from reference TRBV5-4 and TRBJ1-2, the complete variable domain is ETGVTQSPTHLIKTRGQQVTLRCSSQSGHNTVSWYQQALGQGPQFIFQYYREEENGRGNFPPRFSGLQFPNYSSELNVNALELDDSALYLCASSSNNRDAGYGYTFGSGTRLTVV.

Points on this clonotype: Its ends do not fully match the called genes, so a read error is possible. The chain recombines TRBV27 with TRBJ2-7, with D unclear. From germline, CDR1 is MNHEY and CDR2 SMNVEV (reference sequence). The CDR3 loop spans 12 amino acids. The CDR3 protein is CASSETQTGQYF. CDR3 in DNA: TGCGCCAGCAGTGAGACCCAGACTGGGCAGTACTTC.

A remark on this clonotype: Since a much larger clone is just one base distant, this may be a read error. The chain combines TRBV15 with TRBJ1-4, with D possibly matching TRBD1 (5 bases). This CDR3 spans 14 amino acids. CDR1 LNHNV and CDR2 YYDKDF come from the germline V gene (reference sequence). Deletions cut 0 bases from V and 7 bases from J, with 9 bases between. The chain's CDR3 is CATSRDREGEKLFF. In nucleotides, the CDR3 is TGTGCCACCAGCAGAGACAGGGAAGGTGAAAAACTGTTTTTT.

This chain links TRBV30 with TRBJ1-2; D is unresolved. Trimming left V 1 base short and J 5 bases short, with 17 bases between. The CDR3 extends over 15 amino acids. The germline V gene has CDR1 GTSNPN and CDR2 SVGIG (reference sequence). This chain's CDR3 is CAWSGKGRIKYGYTF. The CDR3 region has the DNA TGTGCCTGGAGTGGGAAGGGTAGGATTAAATATGGCTACACCTTC.

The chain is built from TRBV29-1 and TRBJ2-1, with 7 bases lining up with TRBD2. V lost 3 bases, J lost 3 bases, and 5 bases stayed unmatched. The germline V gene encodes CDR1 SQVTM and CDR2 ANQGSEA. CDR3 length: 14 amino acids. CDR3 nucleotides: TGCAGCGTTGATTCAAGCGGGGTCTACAATGAGCAGTTCTTC. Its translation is CSVDSSGVYNEQFF.

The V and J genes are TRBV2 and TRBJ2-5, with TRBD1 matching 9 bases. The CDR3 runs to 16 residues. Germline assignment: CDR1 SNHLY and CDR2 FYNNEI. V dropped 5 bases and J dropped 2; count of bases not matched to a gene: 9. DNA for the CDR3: TGTGCCAGCAGTTTAGGTCGACAGGGGGGTCAAGAGACCCAGTACTTC. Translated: CASSLGRQGGQETQYF.

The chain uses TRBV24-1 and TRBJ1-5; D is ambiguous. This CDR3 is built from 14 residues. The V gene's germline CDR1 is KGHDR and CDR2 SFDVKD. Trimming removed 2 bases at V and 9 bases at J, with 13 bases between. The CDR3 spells CATSDSTVRGPQHF. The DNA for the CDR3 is TGTGCCACCAGTGATTCGACGGTCCGTGGGCCCCAGCATTTT.

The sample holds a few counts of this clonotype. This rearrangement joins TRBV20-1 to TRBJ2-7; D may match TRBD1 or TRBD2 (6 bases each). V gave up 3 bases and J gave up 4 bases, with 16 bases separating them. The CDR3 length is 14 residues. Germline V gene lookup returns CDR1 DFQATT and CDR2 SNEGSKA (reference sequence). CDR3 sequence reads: CSARGGRGPYEQYF. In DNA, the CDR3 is TGCAGTGCTAGGGGGGGCCGAGGTCCATACGAGCAGTACTTC.

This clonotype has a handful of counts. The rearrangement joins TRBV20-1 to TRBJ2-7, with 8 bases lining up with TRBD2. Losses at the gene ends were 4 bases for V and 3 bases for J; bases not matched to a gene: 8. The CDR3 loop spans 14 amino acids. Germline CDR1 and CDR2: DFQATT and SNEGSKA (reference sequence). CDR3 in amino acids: CSAKGSGDVYEQYF. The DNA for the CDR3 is TGCAGTGCTAAGGGTAGCGGGGACGTCTACGAGCAGTACTTC.

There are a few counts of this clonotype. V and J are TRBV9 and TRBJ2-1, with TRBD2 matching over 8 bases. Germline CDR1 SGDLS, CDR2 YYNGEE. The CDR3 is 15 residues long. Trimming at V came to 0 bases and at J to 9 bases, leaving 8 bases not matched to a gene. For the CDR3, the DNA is TGTGCCAGCAGCGTAGGGAGCGGGAGCGGTAGTGAGCAGTTCTTC. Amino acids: CASSVGSGSGSEQFF.

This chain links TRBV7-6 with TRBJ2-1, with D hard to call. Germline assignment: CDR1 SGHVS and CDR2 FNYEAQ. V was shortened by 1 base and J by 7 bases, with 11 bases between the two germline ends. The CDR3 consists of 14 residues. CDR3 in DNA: TGTGCCAGCAGCTTAGATGTCACGGTGAATGAGCAGTTCTTC. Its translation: CASSLDVTVNEQFF.

CDR3 sequence: CASSIQGAGEKLFF. CDR3 DNA sequence: TGTGCCAGCAGTATACAGGGCGCGGGTGAAAAACTGTTTTTT. The gene calls are TRBV2 and TRBJ1-4, with D possibly being TRBD1 (6 bases). V lost 5 bases and J 7 bases, leaving 14 bases between the germline ends. Looked up from germline, CDR1 is SNHLY and CDR2 is FYNNEI. CDR3 size: 14 residues.

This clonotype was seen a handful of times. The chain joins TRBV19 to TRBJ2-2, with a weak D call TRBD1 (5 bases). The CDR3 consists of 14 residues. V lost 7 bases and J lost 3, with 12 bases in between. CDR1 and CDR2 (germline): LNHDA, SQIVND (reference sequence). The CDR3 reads CASTWGTHTGELFF. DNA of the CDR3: TGTGCCAGTACCTGGGGCACCCACACCGGGGAGCTGTTTTTT.

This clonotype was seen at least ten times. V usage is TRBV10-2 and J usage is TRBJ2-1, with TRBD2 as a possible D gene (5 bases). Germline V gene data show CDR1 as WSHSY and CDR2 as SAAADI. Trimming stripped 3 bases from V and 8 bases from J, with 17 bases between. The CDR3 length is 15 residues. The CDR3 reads CASSDPKLGRDEQFF. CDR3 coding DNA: TGCGCCAGCAGTGACCCGAAACTAGGAAGAGATGAGCAGTTCTTC.

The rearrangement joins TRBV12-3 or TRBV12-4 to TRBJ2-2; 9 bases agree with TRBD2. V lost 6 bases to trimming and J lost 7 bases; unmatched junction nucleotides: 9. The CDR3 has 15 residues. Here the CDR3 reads CASRFLRGGGGELFF. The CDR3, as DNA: TGTGCCAGCAGGTTTTTGCGGGGGGGAGGCGGGGAGCTGTTTTTT.

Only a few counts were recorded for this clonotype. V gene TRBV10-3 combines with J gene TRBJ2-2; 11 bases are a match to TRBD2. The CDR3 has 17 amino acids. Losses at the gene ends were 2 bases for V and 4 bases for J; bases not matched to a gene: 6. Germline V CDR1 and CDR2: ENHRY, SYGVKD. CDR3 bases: TGTGCCATCAGTGAGGGGGGACTAGCGGTTAGCACCGGGGAGCTGTTTTTT. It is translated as CAISEGGLAVSTGELFF.